Sequencing of this TCR beta chain was carried out in a study of technical replicates of blood from a handful of donors. This CDR3 comprises 15 residues. CDR1 and CDR2 (germline): WSHSY, SAAADI. Germline trimming cut 6 bases from V and 4 bases from J; bases unmatched to any gene: 7. The table came from immunoSEQ multiplex PCR; TCRdb's copy has only in-frame clones and leaves some out. The sample lists approximately 75,000 clones; around 95% were seen once. V and J are TRBV10-2 and TRBJ2-2; 8 bases fit TRBD2. The source is a human donor in good health. The sample taken for sequencing was T cells isolated from PBMCs. DNA for the CDR3: TGCGCCAGCAGAGCGGGAGTGGGGGGCACCGGGGAGCTGTTTTTT. It translates to CASRAGVGGTGELFF.